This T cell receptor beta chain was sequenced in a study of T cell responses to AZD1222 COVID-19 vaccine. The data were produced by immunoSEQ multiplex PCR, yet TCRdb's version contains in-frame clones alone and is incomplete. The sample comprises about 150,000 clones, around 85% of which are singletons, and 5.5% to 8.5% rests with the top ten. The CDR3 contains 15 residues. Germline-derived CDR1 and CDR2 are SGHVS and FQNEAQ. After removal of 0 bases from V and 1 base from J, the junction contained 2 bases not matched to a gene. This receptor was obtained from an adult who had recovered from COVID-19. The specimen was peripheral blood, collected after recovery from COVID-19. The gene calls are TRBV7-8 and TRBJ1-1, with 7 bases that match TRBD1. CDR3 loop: CASSLAGTANTEAFF. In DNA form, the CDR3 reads TGTGCCAGCAGCTTAGCGGGGACAGCGAACACTGAAGCTTTCTTT.